This entry concerns a single T cell receptor beta chain. Its antigen has not been determined. The sample holds no much larger clone one base away, and base qualities are not on file. The sample is drawn from a study of cytomegalovirus exposure and HLA in healthy donors (TCRdb year 2017). Notes on the research overall: An earlier analysis of fewer than 750 of the donors reported about 260 Gb of sequence data and around 100 million unique TCR beta sequences obtained from approximately 180 million T cells. Every repertoire in the discovery cohort had been generated on one and the same sequencing platform. Among 300 to 500 genotyped donors of the cohort, an average of approximately 240,000 unique TCR beta nucleotide sequences was sequenced per donor, of which about 18% were non-productive. The number of typed donors differed by locus: roughly 629-630 for A, B, C, DRB1 and DQB1; roughly 510 for DQA1; around 580 for DPA1; and around 470 for DPB1. A later genetic analysis used genome-wide SNP genotypes for 398 of the 666 donors, treating that subset as a discovery cohort. A later analysis re-analyzed previously published TCR beta repertoires from 550 to 700 donors and added high-resolution HLA genotyping to study TCR occurrence patterns. Five DR-DQ haplotypes were handled as single units for association and clustering, since linkage in the cohort was strong. In an earlier analysis of about 590 of the donors, high-throughput TCR beta sequencing was used to judge whether each TCR beta V gene segment behaved as functional or pseudogenic. An early release that covered about 600 HLA-typed donors contained approximately 300 gigabases of sequencing data and tens of millions of unique TCR sequences. Donor age, sex, ethnicity and CMV serostatus were compiled alongside the repertoire data. Class I and class II HLA loci were covered by the typing at four-digit resolution. The study was designed to test whether signatures of past pathogen exposure could be identified by cataloging public T cell receptors. The later analysis used no new phenotypic data to find candidate immune exposures, relying instead on TCR beta sequences and their occurrence across donors. The study combined high-throughput TCR immunosequencing, statistical association of individual TCRs with disease status, and machine learning to predict cytomegalovirus infection status. The study profiled the T cell repertoires of about 720 subjects by immunosequencing and related them to cytomegalovirus serostatus. Among the approximately 420 genotyped donors, 81% belonged to the genetic ancestry cluster associated with self-reported Caucasian donors. Along with the roughly 670-subject first cohort, a separate validation cohort of some 130 different subjects was used. Results the study describes overall, beyond this receptor: The classifier was reported to diagnose cytomegalovirus status with high specificity and sensitivity in both the original cohort and the validation cohort. In a later genetic analysis, fewer N-insertions in productive TCRs were reported among donors in an Asian-associated ancestry cluster than the roughly 640-donor mean. The study listed 150 to 200 TCR beta chains as associated with cytomegalovirus. Over 15 rarely observed V segments, including chromosome 9 orphons, were excluded from the earlier analysis of several hundred of the donors because counts were too low. Presence/absence analyses assumed roughly uniform sequencing depth across donors, an assumption that may not hold. A cluster of highly shared sequence variants was judged likely to be a technical artifact of the sequencing pipeline. In a later analysis, TCR association rates were found to vary across HLA loci, with the most associated TCRs seen for DRB1 alleles and the fewest for HLA-C alleles. In a later analysis, HLA-associated TCR beta chains were found to be more clonally expanded and to have lower generation probabilities than equally common non-associated chains. A further reported finding was that TCR beta sequences accurately predicted the HLA-A and HLA-B alleles for most subjects in the first cohort. Linkage disequilibrium might explain the correlated functional status among segregating V segments, but an unknown experimental factor could not be excluded. Most CMV-associated TCR beta chains appeared to be HLA-restricted in a later analysis, and the HLA associations seemed to be driven largely by CMV exposure. The authors suggested that the approach could potentially be extended to other disease states and immunological phenotypes. V-gene and J-gene trimming of TCR beta chains was associated with a missense DCLRE1C variant in a later genetic analysis, and the association was replicated in an independent cohort. The cohort was sequenced for TCR beta chains only, and without alpha or paired-chain data the features that could be detected were limited. Some IMGT-functional V segments, including TRBV6-2 and TRBV6-3, could not be told apart with the 87-base-pair reads, so those segments were excluded. Several of the top co-occurrence clusters appeared to be linked to parvovirus B19, influenza, CMV and Epstein-Barr virus, according to a later analysis. Immune exposure information for the cohort was limited to CMV serostatus. Specific HLA alleles were associated with 15,000 to 20,000 TCR beta sequences at a false discovery rate of 0.05 in a later analysis. HLA typing was unavailable for some donors at each locus, so association tests used only the typed subset. While some public TCRs were present in many individuals, most TCR sequences turned up only very rarely across donors. An earlier analysis of around 500 of the donors showed that most TCR beta V segments appeared in productive rearrangements either about 87% or about 30% of the time, which broadly matched IMGT annotations. A few of the identified cytomegalovirus-associated TCR beta chains were confirmed in vitro to be specific for cytomegalovirus antigens. Assigning TCR associations to individual alleles was difficult when HLA alleles, especially DR and DQ, strongly co-occurred.

The CDR3 runs 14 residues from the cysteine to the phenylalanine. The read is trimmed to its CDR3 DNA, 42 bases read in frame from base 1. Taken from the germline V gene (reference sequence), the CDR1 and CDR2 loops are LNHDA and SQIVND. The germline ends are 9 bases apart after V is trimmed by 6 bases and J by 0 bases. The cohort consisted of 600 or so healthy bone marrow donors. Cohort members were all nominally healthy when sampled, although unrecorded immune exposures were likely present. Of the 690 or so cohort members, around 290 had positive CMV serostatus and 350 to 450 had negative CMV serostatus, and CMV serostatus was not recorded for the donor. Every donor gave a peripheral blood sample, and the peripheral blood mononuclear cells from that sample were used for TCR beta sequencing. Genomic DNA was extracted from the blood cell samples with the Qiagen DNeasy Blood Extraction Kit. Libraries were constructed by the immunoSEQ multiplex PCR assay. The multiplex PCR relied on a mix of 60 forward primers for TCR Vbeta segments and 13 reverse primers for TCR Jbeta segments. The CDR3 region of rearranged TCR beta genes was amplified from genomic DNA by a multiplex PCR assay. Amplified TCR beta libraries were sequenced as 87-base-pair reads on the Illumina HiSeq System. Per the source publication's procedure: A later analysis counted approximately 76 million unique TCR beta chains across the 666 repertoires, and around 12 million of these chains were shared by at least two donors. Raw reads were error-corrected and collapsed into unique sequences by a nearest-neighbor algorithm in which closely related sequences were merged to remove PCR and sequencing errors. CDR3 sequences were aligned to IMGT reference sequences to assign V, D and J gene segments. For a sequence to be retained, a match of at least six nucleotides was required to both a V gene segment and a J gene segment. A rearrangement was called productive if the CDR3 had no stop codons and remained in frame with V and J, and every other rearrangement was called non-productive. CDR3 was defined by IMGT convention, running from the second conserved V-encoded cysteine to the conserved J-encoded phenylalanine. In an earlier analysis of roughly 610 of the donors, sequences lacking an unambiguous match to a single V gene segment were excluded. In an earlier analysis of 587 of the donors, a V segment was called functional when productive rearrangements were above 56.7%, and segregating when the standard deviation between donors exceeded 5%. A statistical classification framework was developed to diagnose cytomegalovirus status using the catalog of TCR beta chain sequences. In a later analysis, TCR nucleotide sequences were compared against IMGT/GENE-DB human TR gene sequences so that V and J genes could be assigned. A later analysis assigned CDR3 sequences and most-parsimonious VDJ recombination scenarios with the TCRdist pipeline. In a later analysis, each TCR beta chain was defined by its CDR3 amino acid sequence together with its V-gene family, and reads lacking a unique V-gene family were excluded. In a later analysis, a few hundred highly shared, low-generation-probability nucleotide sequences were removed to address suspected cross-contamination and a sequencing artifact. In a later analysis, a clonal expansion index for each public chain was calculated from normalized within-repertoire ranks of inferred template counts. A later analysis computed generation probabilities with a VDJ recombination model fitted to out-of-frame rearrangements, and checked the results against IGoR. In a later analysis, hypergeometric tests were used to score TCR-TCR, TCR-HLA and TCR-CMV co-occurrence, with a repertoire-size bias correction applied to TCR pairs. In a later analysis, false discovery rates were estimated by permuting HLA or CMV assignments 20 times. In a later analysis, co-occurring TCRs were grouped with DBSCAN, and TCRdist sequence similarity was added when clustering was performed within HLA-allele-positive subsets. Co-occurrence clustering excluded repertoires with fewer than 30,000 or more than 120,000 public chains, plus five with anomalous nucleotide sharing. This immuneACCESS table, as held by TCRdb, lists in-frame sequences with V and J called but not all clones. Of the missing ones, under half trace to an unresolved V gene in checked studies; the others have no known cause. The DNA gave D and trimming, while V, J and clone size come from that table. In this sample the table shows approximately 100,000 clones, more than 65% of which occur a single time. The ten largest make up 7% to 10% of the sample.

The sequence is built from TRBV19 and TRBJ1-3; no D gene can be assigned with confidence. Sequenced material: PBMCs. The clonotype originates from a human donor in good health. CDR3 reads: CASSYSHSGNTIYF. The DNA sequence is given as TGTGCCAGTAGCTACAGTCACTCTGGAAACACCATATATTTT. Supplemented by the reference TRBV19 and TRBJ1-3 proteins around the CDR3, the complete variable domain is DGGITQSPKYLFRKEGQNVTLSCEQNLNHDAMYWYRQDPGQGLRLIYYSQIVNDFQKGDIAEGYSVSREKKESFPLTVTSAQKNPTAFYLCASSYSHSGNTIYFGEGSWLTVV.